Listed here is a single T cell receptor (beta chain). Using immunoSEQ multiplex PCR, the repertoire was profiled, and TCRdb retains in-frame clones only, with some absent. The sample records 65,000 to 85,000 clones, 96% being singletons. The data belong to a study of technical replicates of blood from a few donors. This CDR3 comprises 14 residues. Germline CDR1 SGHTA, CDR2 FQGNSA. Trimming removed 0 bases from V and 1 base from J, with 6 bases in between. This sequence was found in a human donor in good health. V gene TRBV7-2 combines with J gene TRBJ1-2; no clear D gene. Source material: T cells isolated from PBMCs. The CDR3 DNA is TGTGCCAGCAGCTTAGCGTCGGTTAACTATGGCTACACCTTC. Translated, it gives CASSLASVNYGYTF.